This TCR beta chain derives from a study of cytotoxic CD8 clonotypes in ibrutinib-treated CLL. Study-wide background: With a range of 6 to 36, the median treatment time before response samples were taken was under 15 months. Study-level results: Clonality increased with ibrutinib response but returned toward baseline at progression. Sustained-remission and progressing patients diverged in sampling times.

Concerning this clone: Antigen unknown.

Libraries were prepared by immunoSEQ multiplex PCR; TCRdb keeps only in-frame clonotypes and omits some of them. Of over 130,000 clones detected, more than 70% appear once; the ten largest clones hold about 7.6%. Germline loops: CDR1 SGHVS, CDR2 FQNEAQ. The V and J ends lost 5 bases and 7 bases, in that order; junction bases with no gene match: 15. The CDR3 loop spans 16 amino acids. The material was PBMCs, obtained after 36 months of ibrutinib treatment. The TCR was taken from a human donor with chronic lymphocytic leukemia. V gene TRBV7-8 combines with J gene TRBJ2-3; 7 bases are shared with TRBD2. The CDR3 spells CASSPAVAGAEHTQYF. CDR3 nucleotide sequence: TGTGCCAGCAGCCCCGCAGTGGCGGGAGCTGAGCATACGCAGTATTTT.